Shown below are 13 T cell receptor beta chains from a single sample sequenced in a study of shared clonotypes between healthy human individuals. Produced via immunoSEQ multiplex PCR; TCRdb's table is partial and in-frame only. The sample yields more than 550,000 clones, about 90% seen once. The specimen was memory CD8+ T cells from PBMCs. Regarding subset: CD45RO+ cells pooled with CCR7-negative TemRA cells. All receptors derive from a man younger than 35 in good health. Some clones in this sample may be carry-over from other donors' samples.

This chain joins TRBV19 and TRBJ1-5; unclear D gene. The CDR3 extends over 14 amino acids. V lost 4 bases and J lost 6, with 13 bases in between. Germline V gene sequence: CDR1 LNHDA, CDR2 SQIVND (reference sequence). CDR3 sequence (DNA): TGTGCCAGTAGTACCTCACCCCCGGGTCAGCCCCAGCATTTT. Its protein is CASSTSPPGQPQHF.

As for this clone: The junction departs from germline at one end; a sequencing error may be responsible. The chain is built from TRBV9 and TRBJ1-3, with 7 bases identical to TRBD1. This CDR3 is built from 14 residues. Germline V lookup: CDR1 SGDLS, CDR2 YYNGEE. CDR3: CASTSGGVGDTIYF. The CDR3 DNA is TGTGCCAGCACTTCAGGGGGGGTTGGAGACACCATATATTTT. Full variable domain (outside the CDR3, taken from reference TRBV9 and TRBJ1-3): DSGVTQTPKHLITATGQRVTLRCSPRSGDLSVYWYQQSLDQGLQFLIQYYNGEERAKGNILERFSAQQFPDLHSELNLSSLELGDSALYFCASTSGGVGDTIYFGEGSWLTVV.

The sample holds one count of this clone. The genes are TRBV4-1 and TRBJ2-7; D unclear. Germline loops: CDR1 MGHRA, CDR2 YSYEKL. This CDR3 has 14 residues. V lost 0 bases and J lost 4, with 10 bases in between. The CDR3, as DNA: TGCGCCAGCAGCCAAGATGAGAGTGGATACGAGCAGTACTTC. Translated: CASSQDESGYEQYF.

The V and J genes are TRBV4-1 and TRBJ2-5; TRBD2 is a possible D gene (6 bases). Germline V gives CDR1 MGHRA, CDR2 YSYEKL. The length of the CDR3 is 17 residues. V was shortened by 3 bases and J by 3 bases, with 20 bases between the two germline ends. The CDR3 protein is CASSQRGRLASKETQYF. DNA for the CDR3: TGCGCCAGCAGCCAGCGGGGTCGGCTAGCCTCGAAAGAGACCCAGTACTTC.

This chain connects TRBV7-8 to TRBJ2-7; 14 positions agree with TRBD2. This CDR3 has 20 residues. The V gene's germline CDR1 is SGHVS and CDR2 FQNEAQ. Trimming removed 5 bases from V and 3 bases from J; junction bases left unmatched: 18. CDR3 region: CASSPHRGSGLAGGVYEQYF. The DNA of the CDR3 is TGTGCCAGCAGCCCCCATCGGGGGTCCGGACTAGCGGGAGGCGTCTACGAGCAGTACTTC. The full variable domain, with the rest looked up from reference TRBV7-8 and TRBJ2-7, is GAGVSQSPRYKVAKRGQDVALRCDPISGHVSLFWYQQALGQGPEFLTYFQNEAQLDKSGLPSDRFFAERPEGSVSTLKIQRTQQEDSAVYLCASSPHRGSGLAGGVYEQYFGPGTRLTVT.

This rearrangement joins TRBV7-2 to TRBJ1-2, with D maybe TRBD1 (5 bases). Looked up from germline, CDR1 is SGHTA and CDR2 is FQGNSA. The germline V and J ends were trimmed by 4 bases and 0 bases, with 21 bases remaining between them. CDR3 length: 18 amino acids. CDR3 in amino acids: CASSSGGAQEPTNYGYTF. The CDR3 coding sequence is TGTGCCAGCAGCTCAGGCGGGGCACAAGAGCCGACTAACTATGGCTACACCTTC.

V and J are TRBV4-1 and TRBJ1-2; 10 bases align to TRBD1. This CDR3 comprises 19 residues. Germline-derived CDR1 and CDR2 are MGHRA and YSYEKL. Trimming at V came to 0 bases and at J to 5 bases, leaving 15 bases not matched to a gene. CDR3 bases: TGCGCCAGCAGCCAAGATCAGGGGACAGGGGTATCATTGCGTTATGGCTACACCTTC. As protein: CASSQDQGTGVSLRYGYTF.

The chain is built from TRBV29-1 and TRBJ2-7; D tentatively fits TRBD1 or TRBD2 (6 bases each). Germline CDR1 SQVTM, CDR2 ANQGSEA. With 7 bases removed from V and 4 bases from J, the gap between germline ends came to 14 bases. The CDR3 has 12 amino acids. The CDR3 DNA is TGCAGCGCGGGGGTAGGGGGGTACGAGCAGTACTTC. Its protein is CSAGVGGYEQYF.

This chain joins TRBV27 and TRBJ2-7; 12 bases fit TRBD1. The CDR3 spans 14 residues. CDR1 MNHEY and CDR2 SMNVEV come from the germline V gene (reference sequence). After removal of 6 bases from V and 5 bases from J, the junction contained 5 bases not matched to a gene. CDR3 amino acids: CASSLGQGAHEQYF. As DNA, the CDR3 is TGTGCCAGCAGCCTGGGACAGGGGGCCCACGAGCAGTACTTC.

This clone was counted a single time. The V gene is TRBV15, the J gene TRBJ2-7; D is perhaps TRBD2 (5 bases). This CDR3 is built from 12 residues. Germline assignment: CDR1 LNHNV and CDR2 YYDKDF (reference sequence). V shed 4 bases and J shed 6 bases, with 10 bases lying between them. CDR3 in amino acids: CATSTAVGEQYF. The DNA of the CDR3 is TGTGCCACCAGCACAGCGGTGGGCGAGCAGTACTTC.

Here the CDR3 reads CASFSPGGEQYF. For the CDR3, the DNA is TGTGCCAGTTTCAGCCCAGGGGGCGAGCAGTACTTC. The rearrangement joins TRBV6-1 to TRBJ2-7; 7 nucleotides align to TRBD1. Germline V CDR1 and CDR2: MNHNS, SASEGT. The CDR3 length is 12 residues. The V gene end was trimmed by 9 bases and the J gene end by 6 bases; junction bases not matched to a gene: 8.

The chain carries TRBV6-1 and TRBJ1-5; TRBD1 matches at 8 bases. Germline CDR1 MNHNS, CDR2 SASEGT. Trimming took 6 bases from V and 4 from J; bases not matched to a gene: 5. The CDR3 runs 14 residues. CDR3 in DNA: TGTGCCAGCAGGGACAGGGAGGCTAATCAGCCCCAGCATTTT. Protein product: CASRDREANQPQHF.

As for this clone: This specimen includes other DNA sequences encoding the same CDR3. The CDR3 DNA reads TGTGCCAGCAGTTTTAGGGGCACTGAAGCTTTCTTT. Translated: CASSFRGTEAFF. This chain links TRBV27 with TRBJ1-1; weak D call: TRBD1 (5 bases). CDR3 length: 12 residues. CDR1 is MNHEY, CDR2 SMNVEV, per germline (reference sequence). V gave up 3 bases and J gave up 4 bases, with 6 bases separating them.